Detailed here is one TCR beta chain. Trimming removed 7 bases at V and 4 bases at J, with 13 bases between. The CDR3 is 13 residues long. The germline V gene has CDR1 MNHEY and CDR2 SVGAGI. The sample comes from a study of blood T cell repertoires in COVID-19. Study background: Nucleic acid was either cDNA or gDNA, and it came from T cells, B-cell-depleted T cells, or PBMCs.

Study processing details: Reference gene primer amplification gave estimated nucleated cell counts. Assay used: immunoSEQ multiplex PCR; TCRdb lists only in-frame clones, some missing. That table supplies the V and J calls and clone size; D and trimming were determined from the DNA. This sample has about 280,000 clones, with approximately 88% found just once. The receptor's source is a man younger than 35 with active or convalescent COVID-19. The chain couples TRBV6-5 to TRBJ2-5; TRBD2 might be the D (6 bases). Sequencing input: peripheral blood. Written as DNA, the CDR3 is TGTGCCAGCACCCTCGGGAGAAGAGAGACCCAGTACTTC. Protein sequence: CASTLGRRETQYF.